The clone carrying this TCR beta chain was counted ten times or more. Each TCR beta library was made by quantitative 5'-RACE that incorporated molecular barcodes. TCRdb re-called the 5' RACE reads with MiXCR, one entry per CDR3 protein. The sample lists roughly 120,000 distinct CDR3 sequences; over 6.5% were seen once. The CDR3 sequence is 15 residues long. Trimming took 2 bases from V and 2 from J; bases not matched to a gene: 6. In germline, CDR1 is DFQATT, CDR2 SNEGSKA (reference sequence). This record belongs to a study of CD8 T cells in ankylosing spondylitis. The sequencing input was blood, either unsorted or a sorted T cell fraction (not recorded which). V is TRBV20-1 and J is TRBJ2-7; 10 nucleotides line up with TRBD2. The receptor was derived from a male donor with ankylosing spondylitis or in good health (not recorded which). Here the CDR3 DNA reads TGCAGTGCTAGATCCCGGACTAGCGGAACCTACGAGCAGTACTTC. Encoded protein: CSARSRTSGTYEQYF.